The next 24 T cell receptor beta chains were all read from a single sample in a study of blood T cell repertoires in COVID-19. Repertoires were generated with immunoSEQ multiplex PCR, while TCRdb's copy carries only in-frame clones and drops some. The sample consists of a few hundred thousand clones, about nine tenths of them appearing once. Sequencing was carried out using peripheral blood. Receptor source: a middle-aged man with acute or convalescent COVID-19.

This clone was counted between two and nine times. V gene TRBV25-1 combines with J gene TRBJ1-2; 7 positions match TRBD1. Germline CDR1 is MGHDK and CDR2 is SYGVNS. The CDR3 has 14 amino acids. Trimming cost V 0 bases and J 6 bases; bases outside gene matches: 4. This CDR3 is CASSEYSRGHGYTF. The CDR3 DNA reads TGTGCCAGCAGTGAATATTCGAGGGGGCATGGCTACACCTTC.

In this sample, this clone turned up once. V and J are TRBV5-1 and TRBJ2-2; 12 bases are a match to TRBD2. This CDR3 has 16 residues. Looked up from germline, CDR1 is SGHRS and CDR2 is YFSETQ. Trimming at V came to 4 bases and at J to 6 bases, leaving 7 bases not matched to a gene. In DNA form, the CDR3 reads TGCGCCAGCAGCCTGACTAGCGGGGGAGCAGCCGGGGAGCTGTTTTTT. Protein: CASSLTSGGAAGELFF.

CDR3 amino acids: CASSIVSRGSSNTGELFF. DNA of the CDR3: TGTGCCAGTAGTATAGTTAGCAGGGGATCCTCGAACACCGGGGAGCTGTTTTTT. This chain connects TRBV19 to TRBJ2-2; D perhaps matches TRBD1 (6 bases). The V gene's germline CDR1 is LNHDA and CDR2 SQIVND (reference sequence). V lost 1 base to trimming and J lost 0 bases, with 15 bases between them. The length of the CDR3 is 18 residues. The variable domain in full, with the rest retrieved from reference TRBV19 and TRBJ2-2, is DGGITQSPKYLFRKEGQNVTLSCEQNLNHDAMYWYRQDPGQGLRLIYYSQIVNDFQKGDIAEGYSVSREKKESFPLTVTSAQKNPTAFYLCASSIVSRGSSNTGELFFGEGSRLTVL.

The chain uses TRBV6-1 and TRBJ2-1, with unresolved D. The germline V and J ends were trimmed by 0 bases and 2 bases, with 8 bases remaining between them. CDR1 MNHNS and CDR2 SASEGT come from the germline V gene. The CDR3 runs to 15 residues. CDR3 loop: CASSEAPGAYNEQFF. The CDR3 bases are TGTGCCAGCAGTGAAGCTCCGGGTGCCTACAATGAGCAGTTCTTC.

The gene calls are TRBV27 and TRBJ1-1; D might be TRBD1 (5 bases). CDR3 length equals 13 residues. The V end lost 5 bases, the J end lost 5 bases, and 12 bases lay between the germline ends. Looked up from germline, CDR1 is MNHEY and CDR2 is SMNVEV (reference sequence). The CDR3 DNA reads as TGTGCCAGCAGTCCAGGGTTGCGGACTGAAGCTTTCTTT. Residues: CASSPGLRTEAFF.

The chain has TRBV12-5 and TRBJ2-4; D remains unclear. CDR1 and CDR2 from the germline V gene are LGHNT and FRNRAP. The CDR3 contains 16 residues. Trimming removed 1 base at V and 1 base at J, with 11 bases between. The CDR3 loop reads CASGLGARVAKNIQYF. The CDR3 DNA reads as TGTGCTAGTGGTTTGGGTGCCCGGGTGGCCAAAAACATTCAGTACTTC. The variable domain in full, completed from reference TRBV12-5 and TRBJ2-4, reads DARVTQTPRHKVTEMGQEVTMRCQPILGHNTVFWYRQTMMQGLELLAYFRNRAPLDDSGMPKDRFSAEMPDATLATLKIQPSEPRDSAVYFCASGLGARVAKNIQYFGAGTRLSVL.

This rearrangement joins TRBV5-6 to TRBJ2-3; TRBD1 is a possible D gene (5 bases). The CDR3 is made up of 13 amino acids. The V gene's germline CDR1 is SGHDT and CDR2 YYEEEE. V was shortened by 0 bases and J by 8 bases, with 10 bases between the two germline ends. CDR3 protein: CASSLADSGTQYF. The CDR3, as DNA: TGTGCCAGCAGCTTGGCTGACAGTGGTACGCAGTATTTT.

J is TRBJ1-1 and V is TRBV6-1; D is unclear. Trimming pared 1 base from V and 0 bases from J, leaving 18 bases between. This CDR3 has 18 amino acids. Germline CDR1 and CDR2: MNHNS and SASEGT. The CDR3: CASSEVAGSYVMNTEAFF. In DNA form, the CDR3 reads TGTGCCAGCAGTGAAGTGGCAGGATCGTATGTTATGAACACTGAAGCTTTCTTT.

The rearrangement uses TRBV5-1 and TRBJ1-5, with a tentative D call TRBD1 (5 bases). The germline gives CDR1 SGHRS, CDR2 YFSETQ. The V end lost 2 bases, the J end lost 2 bases, and 8 bases lay between the germline ends. The length of the CDR3 is 14 residues. CDR3 DNA: TGCGCCAGCAGCTTTGACAGTCGCAATCAGCCCCAGCATTTT. This sequence encodes CASSFDSRNQPQHF.

The chain has TRBV15 and TRBJ2-7; D is perhaps TRBD1 (5 bases). Per the germline V gene, CDR1 is LNHNV and CDR2 is YYDKDF (reference sequence). CDR3 length: 15 amino acids. With 2 bases removed from V and 3 bases from J, the gap between germline ends came to 14 bases. CDR3 sequence reads: CATSRNQGPGYEQYF. CDR3 DNA sequence: TGTGCCACCAGCAGAAACCAGGGTCCAGGCTACGAGCAGTACTTC.

The chain couples TRBV29-1 to TRBJ2-1; D perhaps matches TRBD2 (7 bases). CDR1 SQVTM and CDR2 ANQGSEA come from the germline V gene. V was cut by 6 bases and J by 3 bases, with 18 bases left in between. This CDR3 contains 15 residues. The CDR3 sequence is CSVVFRGGHYNEQFF. CDR3 bases: TGCAGCGTCGTTTTTAGGGGGGGTCACTACAATGAGCAGTTCTTC.

This clone was found a few times. The chain uses TRBV5-8 and TRBJ1-6; 9 nucleotides agree with TRBD1. V shed 4 bases and J 7 bases; nucleotides not matched to a gene: 6. The germline CDR1 and CDR2 sequences are SGHTS and YDEGEE. This CDR3 comprises 15 residues. CDR3 loop: CASSPQGQGNSPLHF. CDR3 nucleotide sequence: TGTGCCAGCAGCCCACAGGGACAGGGAAATTCACCCCTCCACTTT.

As for this clone: No DNA is shown, since the ends of the CDR3 on it are uncertain; the CDR3 is the one TCRdb lists. This CDR3 is CASSSSDRGYNSPLHF. The V and J genes are TRBV6-5 and TRBJ1-6; TRBD1, the table's D call, was not compared with the DNA. The germline V gene encodes CDR1 MNHEY and CDR2 SVGAGI. Termini included, the CDR3 measures 16 amino acids.

V gene TRBV18 combines with J gene TRBJ1-5; TRBD1 aligns across 10 bases. V shed 6 bases, J shed 6 bases, and the junction held 8 bases outside the gene matches. Germline V gene sequence: CDR1 KGHSH, CDR2 LQKENI. The CDR3 length is 15 residues. CDR3 in amino acids: CASSSGTGVGQPQHF. The CDR3 DNA follows: TGTGCCAGCTCGTCCGGGACAGGGGTCGGTCAGCCCCAGCATTTT.

The CDR3: CASSIRQGNSPLHF. The CDR3 DNA reads as TGTGCCAGTAGTATAAGGCAGGGAAATTCACCCCTCCACTTT. J is TRBJ1-6 and V is TRBV19; D perhaps matches TRBD1 (5 bases). The germline V gene has CDR1 LNHDA and CDR2 SQIVND (reference sequence). Trimming left V 2 bases short and J 7 bases short, with 9 bases between. This CDR3 is built from 14 residues.

This chain joins TRBV5-4 and TRBJ1-6; D perhaps matches TRBD1 (5 bases). Per the germline V gene, CDR1 is SGHNT and CDR2 is YYREEE (reference sequence). CDR3 length: 15 residues. V dropped 0 bases and J dropped 9 bases, with 13 bases sitting between them. The CDR3, as DNA: TGTGCCAGCAGCTTGGGGGCAGGGTCCGGTTCACCCCTCCACTTT. Translating gives CASSLGAGSGSPLHF.

The chain joins TRBV6-6 to TRBJ1-5; D unresolved. The germline gives CDR1 MNHNY, CDR2 SVGAGI (reference sequence). Trimming removed 2 bases from V and 4 bases from J, with 12 bases in between. The CDR3 runs to 15 residues. The CDR3 DNA reads TGTGCCAGCAGTTACGAAGAGGGATCAAATCAGCCCCAGCATTTT. Translation: CASSYEEGSNQPQHF.

The rearrangement uses TRBV19 and TRBJ1-6; 7 nucleotides align to TRBD1. After removal of 4 bases from V and 8 bases from J, the junction contained 8 bases not matched to a gene. The CDR3 totals 15 residues. The V gene's germline CDR1 is LNHDA and CDR2 SQIVND (reference sequence). The CDR3 reads CASSTLQGEYSPLHF. The CDR3 DNA follows: TGTGCCAGTAGTACCCTCCAGGGGGAGTATTCACCCCTCCACTTT. The entire variable domain, with the rest obtained from reference TRBV19 and TRBJ1-6, is as follows: DGGITQSPKYLFRKEGQNVTLSCEQNLNHDAMYWYRQDPGQGLRLIYYSQIVNDFQKGDIAEGYSVSREKKESFPLTVTSAQKNPTAFYLCASSTLQGEYSPLHFGNGTRLTVT.

The chain is built from TRBV4-2 and TRBJ2-2; D not resolved. This CDR3 comprises 15 residues. Germline assignment: CDR1 LGHNA and CDR2 YNFKEQ. V was trimmed by 0 bases and J by 6 bases, leaving 11 bases between them. The CDR3 here is CASSQDWLGAGELFF. As DNA, the CDR3 is TGTGCCAGCAGCCAAGATTGGTTGGGCGCCGGGGAGCTGTTTTTT.

This sequence joins TRBV6-1 and TRBJ2-5, with 9 nucleotides matching TRBD2. J gave up 3 bases and V 1 base, and 6 bases lay outside the gene matches. The CDR3 has 16 amino acids. CDR1 is MNHNS, CDR2 SASEGT, per germline. In DNA, the CDR3 is TGTGCCAGCAGTGAAGGTAGCCTAGCGGGGAAAGAGACCCAGTACTTC. This translates into CASSEGSLAGKETQYF.

The V gene is TRBV7-9, the J gene TRBJ2-7; 9 bases are shared with TRBD1. Trimming took 1 base from V and 2 from J; bases not matched to a gene: 6. Germline-derived CDR1 and CDR2 are SEHNR and FQNEAQ (reference sequence). This CDR3 is 16 amino acids long. In DNA, the CDR3 is TGTGCCAGCAGCTTAGGATTTGGGGACAGGGCCTACGAGCAGTACTTC. Its protein product is CASSLGFGDRAYEQYF.

This chain joins TRBV11-3 and TRBJ2-5; D is unresolved. The CDR3 spans 13 residues. The V end lost 2 bases, the J end lost 0 bases, and 4 bases lay between the germline ends. Per the germline V gene, CDR1 is SGHNT and CDR2 is YENEEA. The CDR3 nucleotides read TGTGCCAGCAGCTTAACAAACCAAGAGACCCAGTACTTC. Translated: CASSLTNQETQYF. The full variable domain, its missing parts supplied by reference TRBV11-3 and TRBJ2-5, is EAGVVQSPRYKIIEKKQPVAFWCNPISGHNTLYWYLQNLGQGPELLIRYENEEAVDDSQLPKDRFSAERLKGVDSTLKIQPAELGDSAVYLCASSLTNQETQYFGPGTRLLVL.

This clone was seen more than once but under ten times. The V call is TRBV11-3, the J call TRBJ2-1; D is unclear. The V gene's germline CDR1 is SGHNT and CDR2 YENEEA. Trimming stripped 4 bases from V and 0 bases from J, with 7 bases between. This CDR3 contains 14 residues. The CDR3 DNA sequence: TGTGCCAGCAGCTACACCGACTCCTACAATGAGCAGTTCTTC. Protein: CASSYTDSYNEQFF. The full variable domain, rest sourced from reference TRBV11-3 and TRBJ2-1, is EAGVVQSPRYKIIEKKQPVAFWCNPISGHNTLYWYLQNLGQGPELLIRYENEEAVDDSQLPKDRFSAERLKGVDSTLKIQPAELGDSAVYLCASSYTDSYNEQFFGPGTRLTVL.

In this sample, this clone turned up once. The genes are TRBV5-5 and TRBJ1-3; no clear D gene. Germline loops: CDR1 SGHKS, CDR2 YYEKEE (reference sequence). V was cut by 6 bases and J by 2 bases, with 15 bases left in between. This CDR3 spans 15 amino acids. The CDR3 coding sequence is TGTGCCAGCAACATGCGGTCGGGTCCTGGAAACACCATATATTTT. It yields the protein CASNMRSGPGNTIYF.